The T cell receptor beta chain described here comes from a study of blood T cell repertoires in COVID-19. Overall study context: The United States, Italy and Spain provided the acute and convalescent COVID-19 samples. In each case, the material was cDNA or gDNA derived from T cells, B-cell-depleted T cells, or PBMCs.

In the original workflow: Reference gene primer amplification gave estimated nucleated cell counts. Libraries were prepared by immunoSEQ multiplex PCR; TCRdb keeps only in-frame clonotypes and omits some of them. V, J and clone size are taken as reported in that table, and D and trimming were inferred from the DNA itself. The sample carries 200,000 to 300,000 clones, approximately 86% recorded once. J lost 2 bases, V lost 4 bases, and 4 bases had no gene match. The CDR3 is made up of 17 amino acids. CDR1 and CDR2 (germline): LNHDA, SQIVND (reference sequence). This clone was observed once. Sequenced input: peripheral blood. This clonotype was sampled from a young man with active or convalescent COVID-19. V gene TRBV19 combines with J gene TRBJ2-3; TRBD2 aligns across 15 bases. In DNA, the CDR3 is TGTGCCAGTAGTAAGGGACTAGCGGGGGGCCACACAGATACGCAGTATTTT. Protein: CASSKGLAGGHTDTQYF.